This is a list of T cell receptor beta chains from one sample in a study of cytomegalovirus exposure and HLA in healthy donors. Generated by immunoSEQ multiplex PCR, the TCRdb table keeps only in-frame clones and is missing some. Seen here are 140,000 or so clones, about 82% observed once, and the top ten hold roughly 3.5%. Sequenced input: PBMCs. All receptors come from a male donor in good health and CMV-seronegative. Both conserved end residues are part of each CDR3. A D gene is named only where the DNA matches it firmly. Clone size is not always given. Where it is, it says once, few, many or a class for expanded clones.

D | size | J | V | CDR3 | DNA
- | - | TRBJ1-1 | TRBV7-9 | CSSSLLNTEAFF | TGTTCCAGCAGTCTTTTGAACACTGAAGCTTTCTTT
- | - | TRBJ1-1 | TRBV27 | CASGAVMNTEAFF | TGTGCCAGCGGGGCGGTTATGAACACTGAAGCTTTCTTT
TRBD2 | - | TRBJ2-1 | TRBV13 | CASSGGGTGSPLNEQFF | TGTGCCAGCAGCGGGGGGGGGACCGGGAGTCCCCTCAATGAGCAGTTCTTC
- | - | TRBJ2-7 | TRBV6-6 | CASSPKRQSYEQYF | TGTGCCAGCAGTCCCAAGAGACAGAGCTACGAGCAGTACTTC
- | - | TRBJ1-2 | TRBV15 | CATSRDRVYGYTF | TGTGCCACCAGCAGAGACAGGGTCTATGGCTACACCTTC
- | - | TRBJ2-7 | TRBV4-1 | CASSRDQDDYYEQYF | TGCGCCAGCAGCCGCGACCAGGACGACTACTACGAGCAGTACTTC
- | - | TRBJ2-7 | TRBV6-1 | CASSYEQYF | TGTGCCAGCAGCTACGAGCAGTACTTC
- | - | TRBJ2-3 | TRBV7-2 | CASRSQGVGTDTQYF | TGTGCCAGCAGATCACAGGGCGTTGGCACAGATACGCAGTATTTT
- | - | TRBJ2-3 | TRBV5-8 | CASSTGRDDTQYF | TGTGCCAGCAGCACCGGACGGGATGATACGCAGTATTTT
TRBD1 | - | TRBJ2-2 | TRBV7-2 | CASSWHRDRSPGELFF | TGTGCCAGCAGCTGGCACCGGGACAGGAGTCCCGGGGAGCTGTTTTTT
TRBD1 | - | TRBJ1-4 | TRBV7-6 | CASSLEDRINEKLFF | TGTGCCAGCAGCTTAGAGGACAGGATTAACGAAAAACTGTTTTTT
TRBD1 | few | TRBJ1-2 | TRBV6-1 | CASSEGDRYYGYTF | TGTGCCAGCAGTGAAGGGGACAGGTACTATGGCTACACCTTC
TRBD2 | few | TRBJ2-3 | TRBV10-2 | CASSELAGRTDTQYF | TGCGCCAGCAGTGAGTTAGCGGGGCGCACAGATACGCAGTATTTT
TRBD1 | - | TRBJ1-4 | TRBV19 | CASSATGGYGEKLFF | TGTGCCAGTAGTGCAACAGGGGGCTATGGGGAAAAACTGTTTTTT
TRBD2 | - | TRBJ2-1 | TRBV19 | CASRPSGGADNEQFF | TGTGCCAGTAGACCGAGCGGGGGGGCCGACAATGAGCAGTTCTTC
- | - | TRBJ1-6 | TRBV2 | CASRKGDYNSPLHF | TGTGCCAGCAGGAAGGGGGACTATAATTCACCCCTCCACTTT
TRBD1 | once | TRBJ1-1 | TRBV10-3 | CAISDDRGFTEAFF | TGTGCCATCAGTGATGACAGGGGTTTCACTGAAGCTTTCTTT
- | - | TRBJ2-1 | TRBV7-3 | CASSVIQTGEQFF | TGTGCCAGCAGCGTGATTCAGACTGGCGAGCAGTTCTTC
- | - | TRBJ2-3 | TRBV7-3 | CASSPHGGTDTQYF | TGTGCCAGCAGCCCCCACGGGGGCACAGATACGCAGTATTTT
TRBD1 | - | TRBJ1-1 | TRBV10-2 | CAGRDRGGTEAFF | TGCGCCGGCCGAGACAGGGGGGGGACTGAAGCTTTCTTT
- | - | TRBJ2-1 | TRBV5-1 | CASSSDNEQFF | TGCGCCAGCAGCTCTGACAATGAGCAGTTCTTC
- | - | TRBJ2-7 | TRBV25-1 | CASIGGAAYEQYF | TGTGCCAGCATTGGCGGAGCGGCCTACGAGCAGTACTTC
- | - | TRBJ2-1 | TRBV5-1 | CASGTSYNEQFF | TGCGCCTCGGGGACTTCATACAATGAGCAGTTCTTC
- | - | TRBJ1-1 | TRBV6-1 | CASSADTEAFF | TGTGCCAGCAGTGCGGACACTGAAGCTTTCTTT
- | - | TRBJ2-5 | TRBV9 | CASARGGRAEETQYF | TGTGCCAGCGCCAGAGGTGGCAGGGCAGAAGAGACCCAGTACTTC
TRBD1 | - | TRBJ1-1 | TRBV9 | CASSVVGQGANTEAFF | TGTGCCAGCAGCGTAGTGGGCCAGGGGGCGAACACTGAAGCTTTCTTT
- | - | TRBJ1-1 | TRBV7-9 | CASSLASGVNTEAFF | TGTGCCAGCAGCTTAGCGTCAGGGGTTAACACTGAAGCTTTCTTT
- | - | TRBJ2-5 | TRBV7-9 | CASSFGQGQETQYF | TGTGCCAGCAGCTTCGGTCAGGGACAAGAGACCCAGTACTTC
- | - | TRBJ1-1 | TRBV5-6 | CASSFNWGRTSIVEAFF | TGTGCCAGCAGCTTTAATTGGGGGCGGACCTCCATTGTTGAAGCTTTCTTT